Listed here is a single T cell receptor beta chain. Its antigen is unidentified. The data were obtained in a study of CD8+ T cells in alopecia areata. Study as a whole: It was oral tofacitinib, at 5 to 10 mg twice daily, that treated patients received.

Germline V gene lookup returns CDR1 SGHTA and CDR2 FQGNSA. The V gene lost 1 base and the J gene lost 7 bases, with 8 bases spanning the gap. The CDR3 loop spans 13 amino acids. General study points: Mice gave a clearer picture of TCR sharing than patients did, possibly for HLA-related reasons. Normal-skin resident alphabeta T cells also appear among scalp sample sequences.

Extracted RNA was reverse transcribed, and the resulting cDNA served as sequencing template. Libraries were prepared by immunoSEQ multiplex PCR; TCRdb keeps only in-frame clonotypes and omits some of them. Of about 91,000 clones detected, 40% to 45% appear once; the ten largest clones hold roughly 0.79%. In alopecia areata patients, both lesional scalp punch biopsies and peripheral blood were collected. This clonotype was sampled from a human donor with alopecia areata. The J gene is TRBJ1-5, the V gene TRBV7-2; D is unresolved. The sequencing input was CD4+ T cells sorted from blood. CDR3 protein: CASSLGTWQPQHF. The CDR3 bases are TGTGCCAGCAGCTTAGGAACATGGCAGCCCCAGCATTTT.